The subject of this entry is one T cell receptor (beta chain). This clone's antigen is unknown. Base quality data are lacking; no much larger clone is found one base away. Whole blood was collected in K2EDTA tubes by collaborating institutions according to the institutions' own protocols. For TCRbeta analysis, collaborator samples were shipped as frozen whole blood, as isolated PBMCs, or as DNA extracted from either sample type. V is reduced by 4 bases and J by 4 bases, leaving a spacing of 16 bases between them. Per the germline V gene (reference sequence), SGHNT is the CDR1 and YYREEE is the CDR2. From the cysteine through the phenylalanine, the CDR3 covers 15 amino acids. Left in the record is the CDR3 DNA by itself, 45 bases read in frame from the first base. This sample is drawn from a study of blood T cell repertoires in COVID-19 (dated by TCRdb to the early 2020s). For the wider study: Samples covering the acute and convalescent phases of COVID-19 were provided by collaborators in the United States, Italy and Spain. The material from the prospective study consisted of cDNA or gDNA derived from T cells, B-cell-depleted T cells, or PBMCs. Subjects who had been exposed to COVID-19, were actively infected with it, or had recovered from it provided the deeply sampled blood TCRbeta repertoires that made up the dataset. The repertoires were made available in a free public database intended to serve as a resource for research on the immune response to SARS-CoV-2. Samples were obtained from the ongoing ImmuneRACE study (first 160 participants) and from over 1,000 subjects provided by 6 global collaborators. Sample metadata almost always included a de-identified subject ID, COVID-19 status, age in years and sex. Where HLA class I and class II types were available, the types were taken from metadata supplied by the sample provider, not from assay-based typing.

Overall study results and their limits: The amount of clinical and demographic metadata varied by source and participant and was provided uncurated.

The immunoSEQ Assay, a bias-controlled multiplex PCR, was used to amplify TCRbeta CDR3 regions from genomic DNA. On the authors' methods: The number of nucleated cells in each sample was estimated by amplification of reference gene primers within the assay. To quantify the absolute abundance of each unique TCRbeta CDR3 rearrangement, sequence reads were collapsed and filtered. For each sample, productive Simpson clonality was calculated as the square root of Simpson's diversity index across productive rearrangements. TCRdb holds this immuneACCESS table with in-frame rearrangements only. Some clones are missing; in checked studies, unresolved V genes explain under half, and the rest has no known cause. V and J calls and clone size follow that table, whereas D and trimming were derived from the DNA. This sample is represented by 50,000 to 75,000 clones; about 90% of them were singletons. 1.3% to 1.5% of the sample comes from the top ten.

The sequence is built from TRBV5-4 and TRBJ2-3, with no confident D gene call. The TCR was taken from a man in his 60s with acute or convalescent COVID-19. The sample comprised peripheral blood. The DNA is TGTGCCAGCAGCCGCCGTATGAGTCAATCAGATACGCAGTATTTT. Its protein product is CASSRRMSQSDTQYF.